These T cell receptor beta chains were read from a single sample in a study of T cell responses to AZD1222 COVID-19 vaccine. Assay: immunoSEQ multiplex PCR; the TCRdb copy retains only in-frame clones and omits some. The table has about 270,000 clones, about 94% seen once. The sample was peripheral blood, taken 28 days after the second AZD1222 dose. The receptors were sampled from an adult who received the AZD1222 COVID-19 vaccine. The conserved cysteine and the conserved F or W are not part of the CDR3 here. Size is stated for part of the rows, as once, few or many counts, or as a class when the clone is expanded.

clone_size	v_call	j_call	cdr3_length	cdr3_aa
NA	TRBV4-1	TRBJ2-1	14	ASSQGAGKTYNEQF
NA	TRBV28	TRBJ2-7	13	ASSLVAAGGREQY
NA	TRBV7-2	TRBJ2-7	12	ASSTLGPPSVQY
once	TRBV27	TRBJ2-7	11	ASTSRPPYEQY
NA	TRBV29-1	TRBJ1-4	13	SVGLRPATNEKLF
NA	TRBV7-9	TRBJ2-1	14	ASSLGVGTPNNEQF
NA	TRBV4-2	TRBJ1-1	13	ASSQEIGPVAEAF
NA	TRBV27	TRBJ1-2	15	ASSLSAFKEGAYGYT
NA	TRBV5-4	TRBJ1-2	11	ASSLTGSYGYT
NA	TRBV10-3	TRBJ1-1	13	AISESPGGNTEAF
NA	TRBV7-9	TRBJ2-3	15	ASSLAVAGGGPDTQY
NA	TRBV6-5	TRBJ1-6	13	ASSSAGTGDSPLH
once	TRBV6-5	TRBJ2-3	9	ASHSTDTQY
NA	TRBV4-3	TRBJ1-4	12	ASSQEKGREKLF
few	TRBV20-1	TRBJ2-7	11	SASRRGAYEQY
NA	TRBV21-1	TRBJ2-2	17	ASSLPRGRGLADTGELF
NA	TRBV4-2	TRBJ1-2	9	ASSQDRGYT
NA	TRBV7-9	TRBJ2-1	14	ASSLGRTLPYNEQF
NA	TRBV5-1	TRBJ1-2	11	ASSWDSLGGYT
NA	TRBV12-3/TRBV12-4	TRBJ2-1	11	ASSKEANPEQF